This TCR beta chain comes out of a study of control samples from healthy donors and cancer patients. Per the germline V gene, CDR1 is MNHEY and CDR2 is SVGEGT. CDR3 length: 17 amino acids. V shed 3 bases and J shed 1 base, with 18 bases lying between them. Method: immunoSEQ multiplex PCR; TCRdb's copy keeps in-frame clones and lacks some. The sample yields 150,000 to 200,000 clones, under 95% seen once. This clone was recorded once. The TCR originated in a woman younger than 30 in good health. The sample consisted of blood. The V gene is TRBV6-2 or TRBV6-3, the J gene TRBJ2-5, with D possibly TRBD1 on 6 matching bases. The CDR3 loop reads CASSYPPQGFFQETQYF. The CDR3 DNA reads TGTGCCAGCAGTTATCCCCCTCAGGGGTTCTTCCAAGAGACCCAGTACTTC.